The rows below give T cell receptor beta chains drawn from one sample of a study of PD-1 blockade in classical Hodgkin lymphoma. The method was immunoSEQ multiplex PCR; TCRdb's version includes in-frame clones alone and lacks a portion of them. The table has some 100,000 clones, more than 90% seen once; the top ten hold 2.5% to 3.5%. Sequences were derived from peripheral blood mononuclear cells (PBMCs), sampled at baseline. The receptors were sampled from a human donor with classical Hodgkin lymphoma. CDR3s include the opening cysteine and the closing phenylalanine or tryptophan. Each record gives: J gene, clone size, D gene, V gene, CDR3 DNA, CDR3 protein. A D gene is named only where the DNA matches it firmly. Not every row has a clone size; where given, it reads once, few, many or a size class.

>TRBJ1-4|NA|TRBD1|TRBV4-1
TGCGCCAGCAGCCCGGGACAGGGGGCTGAAAAACTGTTTTTT
CASSPGQGAEKLFF
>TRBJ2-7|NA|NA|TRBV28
TGTGCCAGCAGCCTAGATCGAGAGCAGTACTTC
CASSLDREQYF
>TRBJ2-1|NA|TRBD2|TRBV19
TGTGCCAGAGGAGCGGGATCCTTCCGCAATGAGCAGTTCTTC
CARGAGSFRNEQFF
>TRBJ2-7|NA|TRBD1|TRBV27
TGTGCCAGCAGCCTAGACAGGGTCTACGAGCAGTACTTC
CASSLDRVYEQYF
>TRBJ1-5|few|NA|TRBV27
TGTGCCAGCGGGGTGGGTGTGCGGCCCCAGCATTTT
CASGVGVRPQHF
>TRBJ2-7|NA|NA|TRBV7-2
TGTGCCAGCAGCCCCGCCGGGGCGGAGAGCTCCTACGAGCAGTACTTC
CASSPAGAESSYEQYF
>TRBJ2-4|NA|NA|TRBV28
TGTGCCAGCAGATCTATAGGGGAGGCCAAAAACATTCAGTACTTC
CASRSIGEAKNIQYF
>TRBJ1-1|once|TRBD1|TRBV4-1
TGCGCCAGCAGCCAGCCAGGTGTCCGGGACAGGGGTAACACTGAAGCTTTCTTT
CASSQPGVRDRGNTEAFF
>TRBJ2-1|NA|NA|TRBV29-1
TGCAGCTACAATGAGCAGTTCTTC
CSYNEQFF
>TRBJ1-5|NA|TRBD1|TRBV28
TGTGCCAGCGCAGGGGGCGTGCCCCTCAATCAGCCCCAGCATTTT
CASAGGVPLNQPQHF
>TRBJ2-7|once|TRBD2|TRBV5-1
TGCGCCAGCAGTTACCCTCGGGAGGGCCCACACGAGCAGTACTTC
CASSYPREGPHEQYF
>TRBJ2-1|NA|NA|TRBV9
TGTGCCAGCAGCGTGAGTCCCCGGGCTACCCACAATGAGCAGTTCTTC
CASSVSPRATHNEQFF
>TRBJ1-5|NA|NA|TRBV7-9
TGTGCCAGCAAGGCCGGCGGAAACAATCAGCCCCAGCATTTT
CASKAGGNNQPQHF
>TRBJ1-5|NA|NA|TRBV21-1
TGTGCCAGCAGCGCATCAGGGGCGGGTAGCAATCAGCCCCAGCATTTT
CASSASGAGSNQPQHF
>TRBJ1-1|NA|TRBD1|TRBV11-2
TGTGCCAGCAGCTTATACAGGGGCACTGAAGCTTTCTTT
CASSLYRGTEAFF
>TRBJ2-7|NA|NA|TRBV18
TGTGCCAGCTCACCCTCCCCTTCCTACGAGCAGTACTTC
CASSPSPSYEQYF
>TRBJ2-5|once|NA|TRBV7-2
TGTGCCAGCAGCTTAGTACCTCAAGAGACCCAGTACTTC
CASSLVPQETQYF
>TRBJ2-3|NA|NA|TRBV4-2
TGTGCCAGCAGCCCCCCACTAGAGGCTCCGTATTTT
CASSPPLEAPYF
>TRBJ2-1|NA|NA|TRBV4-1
TGCGCCAGCAGCCAACATCCAATCGGACTAAACTCCTACAATGAGCAGTTCTTC
CASSQHPIGLNSYNEQFF
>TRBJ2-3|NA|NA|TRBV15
TGTGCCACCAGCAGAGGTGGCACAAGGTATGCTACGCAGTATTTT
CATSRGGTRYATQYF
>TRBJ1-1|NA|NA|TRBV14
TGTGCCAGCAGCCAAGAGATCACCGGGAACACTGAAGCTTTCTTT
CASSQEITGNTEAFF
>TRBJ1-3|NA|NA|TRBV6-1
TGTGCCAGCAGTGTCCAGGGGTCTGGAAACACCATATATTTT
CASSVQGSGNTIYF
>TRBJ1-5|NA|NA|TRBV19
TGTGCCAGTAGTATCCCTCCTTCGCCCCAGCATTTT
CASSIPPSPQHF
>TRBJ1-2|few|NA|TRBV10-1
TGCGCCAGCAGTGGGCCCGGACAGTCTGCCTATGGCTACACCTTC
CASSGPGQSAYGYTF
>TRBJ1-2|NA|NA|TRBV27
TGTGCCAGCACCGACAATTTGGGCGGATTCTATGGCTACACCTTC
CASTDNLGGFYGYTF
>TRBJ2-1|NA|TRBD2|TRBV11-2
TGTGCCAGCAGCGGGGGACTAGCGGGAGTAGGTGAGCAGTTCTTC
CASSGGLAGVGEQFF
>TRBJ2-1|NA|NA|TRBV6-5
TGTGCCAGCAGTTACGAACGAGGGAGCGGGAATGAGCAGTTCTTC
CASSYERGSGNEQFF
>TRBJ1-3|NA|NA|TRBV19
TGTGCCAGTAGTATCGTCCACCTCTCTGGAAACACCATATATTTT
CASSIVHLSGNTIYF
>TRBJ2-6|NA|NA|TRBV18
TGTGCCAGCTCACCTCCGTCCTCTGGGGCCAACGTCCTGACTTTC
CASSPPSSGANVLTF
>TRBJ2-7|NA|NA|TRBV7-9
TGTGCCAGCAGCCGATACCAGACAGGAAGGAGAGTATACGAGCAGTACTTC
CASSRYQTGRRVYEQYF
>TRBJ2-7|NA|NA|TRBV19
TGTGCCAGTAGTATAGGCGACAGTGAGTACGAGCAGTACTTC
CASSIGDSEYEQYF
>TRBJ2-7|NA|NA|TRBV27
TGTGCCAGCAGTAGAACCGGGCCCACCTACGAGCAGTACTTC
CASSRTGPTYEQYF
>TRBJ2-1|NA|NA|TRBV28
TGTGCCAGCAGTTCAACAAGCTTCCTAGACAGCTACAATGAGCAGTTCTTC
CASSSTSFLDSYNEQFF
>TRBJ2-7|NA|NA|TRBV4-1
TGCGCCAGCAGCCAAGATAAAAACGAGCAGTACTTC
CASSQDKNEQYF
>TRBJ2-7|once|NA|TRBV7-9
TGTGCCAGCAGCCTATTGGACAACTACGAGCAGTACTTC
CASSLLDNYEQYF
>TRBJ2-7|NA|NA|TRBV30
TGTGCCTACCAGCGGATGAACTCCTACGAGCAGTACTTC
CAYQRMNSYEQYF
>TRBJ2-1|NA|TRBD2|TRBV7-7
TGTGCTAGCAGCCCACTCGGCGGGGGGGTCCCAAACAATGAGCAGTTCTTC
CASSPLGGGVPNNEQFF
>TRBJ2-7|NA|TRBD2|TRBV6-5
TGTGCCAGCAGTTCGTCCGGGACTAGCGTGTACTTC
CASSSSGTSVYF
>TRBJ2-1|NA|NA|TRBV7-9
TGTGCCAGCAGCTTAGTTGGGAATGAGCAGTTCTTC
CASSLVGNEQFF
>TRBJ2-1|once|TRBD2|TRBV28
TGTGCCAGCAGTATCCTCTCTAGCGGGATTACCCATGAGCAGTTCTTC
CASSILSSGITHEQFF
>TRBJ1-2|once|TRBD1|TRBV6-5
TGTGCCAGCAGTTACAGGGACAGGGGGCTTGGCTACACCTTC
CASSYRDRGLGYTF
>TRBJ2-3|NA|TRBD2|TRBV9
TGTGCCAGCAGCCCGGCGCGGGGTAGCGGGAGAACAGATACGCAGTATTTT
CASSPARGSGRTDTQYF
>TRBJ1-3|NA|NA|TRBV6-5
TGTGCCAGCAGCCCCAACACCGGGGACACCATATATTTT
CASSPNTGDTIYF
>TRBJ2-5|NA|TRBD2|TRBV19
TGTGCCAGTACCACCCGACTAGCGGGAGTTGAGACCCAGTACTTC
CASTTRLAGVETQYF
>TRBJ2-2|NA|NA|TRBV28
TGTGCCAGCAGTCCGGGAACTTACACCGGGGAGCTGTTTTTT
CASSPGTYTGELFF
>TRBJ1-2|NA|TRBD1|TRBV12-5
TGTGCTAGTGGTTTGGGAGGACAGGGGAAAGGCTACACCTTC
CASGLGGQGKGYTF
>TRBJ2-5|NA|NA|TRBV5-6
TGTGCCAGCAGCTTCAGGGGACTCCCCCGAAAGACCCAGTACTTC
CASSFRGLPRKTQYF
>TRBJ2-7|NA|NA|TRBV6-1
TGTGCCAGCAGTGTCATACGGGACAACTACGAGCAGTACTTC
CASSVIRDNYEQYF